Below, 10 T cell receptor beta chains from the same sample are listed, as sequenced in a study of vaccination effects on CD4 cells after COVID-19. Produced via immunoSEQ multiplex PCR; TCRdb's table is partial and in-frame only. Altogether under 40,000 clones are present, about 73% being singletons, with the ten largest covering approximately 3.6%. The culture ran for about 10 days, and then CD4+ T cells were isolated. Their cognate antigens are unknown. This sample comprised CD4+ T cells from PBMCs cultured without peptide, obtained before COVID-19 vaccination. The receptors shown here come from a human donor who received a COVID-19 vaccine.

The chain carries TRBV25-1 and TRBJ1-5; D gene unclear. The CDR3 runs to 15 residues. Trimming took off 1 base at V and 6 bases at J, with 13 bases between the two ends. Germline V lookup: CDR1 MGHDK, CDR2 SYGVNS. The CDR3 DNA is TGTGCCAGCAGTGAATCTGGGGTTCTGGGTCAGCCCCAGCATTTT. It is translated as CASSESGVLGQPQHF.

The chain links TRBV5-1 to TRBJ2-7, with TRBD1 matching over 9 bases. With V trimmed by 4 bases and J by 0 bases, 5 bases remained unmatched. CDR1 and CDR2 (germline): SGHRS, YFSETQ. This CDR3 has 15 residues. The CDR3 sequence is CASSDRDRDSYEQYF. The CDR3, as DNA: TGCGCCAGCAGCGACCGGGACAGGGACTCCTACGAGCAGTACTTC. The variable domain in full, completed from reference TRBV5-1 and TRBJ2-7, reads KAGVTQTPRYLIKTRGQQVTLSCSPISGHRSVSWYQQTPGQGLQFLFEYFSETQRNKGNFPGRFSGRQFSNSRSEMNVSTLELGDSALYLCASSDRDRDSYEQYFGPGTRLTVT.

The rearrangement joins TRBV6-5 to TRBJ2-1, with D maybe TRBD2 (5 bases). The V end lost 0 bases, the J end lost 8 bases, and 14 bases lay between the germline ends. This CDR3 comprises 15 residues. Germline CDR1 is MNHEY and CDR2 is SVGAGI. The CDR3 sequence: CASSYSRVSNYEQFF. The CDR3 DNA is TGTGCCAGCAGTTACTCGAGGGTTAGTAACTATGAGCAGTTCTTC.

The chain joins TRBV10-1 to TRBJ2-2; 12 positions agree with TRBD1. The junction had 7 bases not matched to a gene; V was cut back by 7 bases and J by 7 bases. The germline gives CDR1 WNHNN, CDR2 SYGVQD (reference sequence). This CDR3 has 15 residues. The DNA of the CDR3 is TGCGCCAGCAACCCGGGACAGGGGGCCATCGGGGAGCTGTTTTTT. This codes for CASNPGQGAIGELFF.

The gene calls are TRBV18 and TRBJ2-7; D may be TRBD2 (5 bases). The CDR3 spans 12 residues. Between the trimmed V and J ends, which lost 3 bases and 6 bases, there was a span of 9 bases. In germline, CDR1 is KGHSH, CDR2 LQKENI. The CDR3 bases are TGTGCCAGCTCACCGAATGAGGGCGAGCAGTACTTC. Translating gives CASSPNEGEQYF. Using reference TRBV18 and TRBJ2-7 for the parts outside the CDR3, the full variable domain is NAGVMQNPRHLVRRRGQEARLRCSPMKGHSHVYWYRQLPEEGLKFMVYLQKENIIDESGMPKERFSAEFPKEGPSILRIQQVVRGDSAAYFCASSPNEGEQYFGPGTRLTVT.

Only a few counts were recorded for this clone. This chain connects TRBV27 to TRBJ1-5; D might be TRBD1 (5 bases). V lost 1 base, J lost 0 bases, and 7 bases lay in between. The CDR3 spans 15 residues. Per the germline V gene, CDR1 is MNHEY and CDR2 is SMNVEV (reference sequence). CDR3 nucleotide sequence: TGTGCCAGCAGTTTATGGGGGGATAGCAATCAGCCCCAGCATTTT. This codes for CASSLWGDSNQPQHF.

This clone came up a few times. The CDR3 coding sequence is TGTGCCAGCGGTAAGGGTGAGCAGTTCTTC. Translation gives CASGKGEQFF. The chain carries TRBV2 and TRBJ2-1; the D is unclear. Germline assignment: CDR1 SNHLY and CDR2 FYNNEI. The V end lost 8 bases, the J end lost 9 bases, and 8 bases lay between the germline ends. The CDR3 loop spans 10 amino acids.

The chain carries TRBV9 and TRBJ2-5, with D perhaps matching TRBD2 (6 bases). Germline V CDR1 and CDR2: SGDLS, YYNGEE. The V and J ends lost 0 bases and 1 base respectively, with 10 bases between them. The CDR3 is made up of 15 amino acids. The CDR3 loop reads CASSVGTIPQETQYF. The CDR3 bases are TGTGCCAGCAGCGTAGGGACTATTCCCCAAGAGACCCAGTACTTC.

This chain connects TRBV6-5 to TRBJ2-7, with a possible D match to TRBD1 (6 bases). V dropped 6 bases and J dropped 0 bases, with 15 bases sitting between them. CDR1 and CDR2 (germline): MNHEY, SVGAGI. The CDR3 covers 15 residues. CDR3 sequence reads: CASRAIQGNSYEQYF. The CDR3 DNA follows: TGTGCCAGCAGAGCAATCCAGGGGAACTCCTACGAGCAGTACTTC.

The table lists this clone with a count of one. The V and J genes are TRBV7-2 and TRBJ1-1, with D uncertain. The CDR3 is 15 residues long. V was shortened by 1 base and J by 1 base, with 10 bases between the two germline ends. From germline, CDR1 is SGHTA and CDR2 FQGNSA. CDR3 sequence reads: CASSLVGKWNTEAFF. CDR3 nucleotide sequence: TGTGCCAGCAGCTTAGTTGGGAAATGGAACACTGAAGCTTTCTTT.